This T cell receptor beta chain appears in the sequencing data of a study of blood T cell repertoires in COVID-19. As for the study in general: The study drew acute and convalescent COVID-19 samples from the United States, Italy and Spain. PBMCs, B-cell-depleted T cells, or T cells were the source of the cDNA or gDNA that made up the material.

Germline CDR1 and CDR2: SGHDN and FVKESK. V lost 6 bases and J 7 bases, leaving 16 bases between the germline ends. The CDR3 runs to 13 residues. In the original processing: Reference gene primer amplification yielded estimated nucleated cell counts. Assay: immunoSEQ multiplex PCR; the TCRdb copy retains only in-frame clones and omits some. V, J and clone size reflect that table, while D and trimming were determined from the DNA. The table lists roughly 100,000 clones, approximately 85% of them singletons. This receptor was identified in a human donor in a cohort sampled during active COVID-19. This chain links TRBV14 with TRBJ2-7; possibly TRBD1 for D (6 bases). Source material: peripheral blood. The CDR3 sequence: CASRETGLWEQYF. The CDR3 nucleotides read TGTGCCAGCAGAGAGACAGGCCTGTGGGAGCAGTACTTC.